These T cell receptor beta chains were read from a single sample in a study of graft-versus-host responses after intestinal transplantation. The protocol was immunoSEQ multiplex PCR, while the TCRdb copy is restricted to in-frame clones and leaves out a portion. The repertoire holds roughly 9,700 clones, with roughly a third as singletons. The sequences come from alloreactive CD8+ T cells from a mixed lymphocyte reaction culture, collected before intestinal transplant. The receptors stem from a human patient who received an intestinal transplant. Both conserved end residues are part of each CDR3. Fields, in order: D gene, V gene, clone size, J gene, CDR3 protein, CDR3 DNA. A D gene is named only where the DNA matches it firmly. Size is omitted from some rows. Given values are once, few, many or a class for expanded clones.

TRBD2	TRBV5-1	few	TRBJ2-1	CASSLGLAGRGEQFF	TGCGCCAGCAGCCTGGGACTAGCGGGAAGGGGTGAGCAGTTCTTC
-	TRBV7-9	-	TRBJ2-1	CASGGSGLYNEQFF	TGTGCCAGCGGCGGCAGTGGGTTATACAATGAGCAGTTCTTC
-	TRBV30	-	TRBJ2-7	CAWDSGSSYEQYF	TGTGCCTGGGACAGTGGAAGCTCCTACGAGCAGTACTTC
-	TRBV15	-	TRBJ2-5	CATSRGRVETQYF	TGTGCCACCAGCAGAGGCCGGGTAGAGACCCAGTACTTC
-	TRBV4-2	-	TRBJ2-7	CASSQAGVTYEQYF	TGTGCCAGCAGCCAAGCCGGGGTCACCTACGAGCAGTACTTC
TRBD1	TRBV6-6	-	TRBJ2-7	CASRDRGSYEQYF	TGTGCCAGCCGGGACAGGGGATCCTACGAGCAGTACTTC
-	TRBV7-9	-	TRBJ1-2	CASSPVSNYGYTF	TGTGCCAGCAGCCCCGTTTCCAACTATGGCTACACCTTC
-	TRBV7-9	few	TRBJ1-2	CASTRTANYGYTF	TGTGCCAGCACCAGGACAGCGAACTATGGCTACACCTTC
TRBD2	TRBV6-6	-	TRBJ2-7	CASSYLAGDMQQYF	TGTGCCAGCAGTTACCTAGCGGGGGATATGCAGCAGTACTTC
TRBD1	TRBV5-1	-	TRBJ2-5	CASSFIGQGRILALETQYF	TGCGCCAGCAGCTTTATCGGACAGGGACGGATTCTAGCCTTGGAGACCCAGTACTTC
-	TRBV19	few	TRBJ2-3	CASSRGERSTDTQYF	TGTGCCAGTAGTAGGGGGGAGAGGAGCACAGATACGCAGTATTTT
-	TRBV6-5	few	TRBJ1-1	CASAGGGTEAFF	TGTGCCAGCGCGGGAGGTGGGACTGAAGCTTTCTTT
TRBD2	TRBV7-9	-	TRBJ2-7	CASSLAGGDYEQYF	TGTGCCAGCAGCTTAGCCGGGGGGGACTACGAGCAGTACTTC
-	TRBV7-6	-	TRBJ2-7	CASSLEVQGRPYEQYF	TGTGCCAGCAGCTTAGAAGTACAGGGCCGGCCCTACGAGCAGTACTTC
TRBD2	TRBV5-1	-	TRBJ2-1	CASSSRATSGGSYNEQFF	TGCGCCAGCAGCTCTCGGGCGACTAGCGGGGGTTCCTACAATGAGCAGTTCTTC
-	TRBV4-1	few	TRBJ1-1	CASSHFPRGTEAFF	TGCGCCAGCAGCCATTTTCCCCGGGGGACTGAAGCTTTCTTT
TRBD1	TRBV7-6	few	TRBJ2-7	CASSIPGQEAEQYF	TGTGCCAGCAGCATCCCGGGACAGGAGGCCGAGCAGTACTTC
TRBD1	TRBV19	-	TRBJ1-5	CASSRPGQGIQPQHF	TGTGCCAGTAGTAGACCGGGACAGGGGATTCAGCCCCAGCATTTT
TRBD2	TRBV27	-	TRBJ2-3	CASSPLAGATDTQYF	TGTGCCAGCAGCCCCCTAGCGGGGGCCACAGATACGCAGTATTTT
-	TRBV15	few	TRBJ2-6	CATSLDRSGANVLTF	TGTGCCACCAGCCTAGACCGGTCTGGGGCCAACGTCCTGACTTTC
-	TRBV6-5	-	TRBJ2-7	CASSYSDSYEQYF	TGTGCCAGCAGTTACTCGGACAGCTACGAGCAGTACTTC
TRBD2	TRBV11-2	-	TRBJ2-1	CASSLVPGTRVYNEQFF	TGTGCCAGCAGCTTAGTTCCCGGGACTAGGGTCTACAATGAGCAGTTCTTC
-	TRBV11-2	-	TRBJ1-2	CASSLEAGPSYGYTF	TGTGCCAGCAGCTTAGAGGCAGGGCCCTCCTATGGCTACACCTTC
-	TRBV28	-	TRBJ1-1	CASSPTQNRETEAFF	TGTGCCAGTTCCCCCACCCAAAACAGGGAAACTGAAGCTTTCTTT
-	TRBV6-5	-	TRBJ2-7	CASSYSTGYEQYF	TGTGCCAGCAGTTACTCGACGGGTTACGAGCAGTACTTC
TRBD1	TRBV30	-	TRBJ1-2	CAWSPGTDSYGYTF	TGTGCCTGGAGTCCGGGGACAGACTCCTATGGCTACACCTTC
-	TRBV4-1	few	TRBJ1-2	CASSPQGTGYGYTF	TGCGCCAGCAGCCCCCAGGGGACCGGCTATGGCTACACCTTC
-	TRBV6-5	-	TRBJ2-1	CASSRRPRYNEQFF	TGTGCCAGCAGTAGAAGGCCCAGGTACAATGAGCAGTTCTTC
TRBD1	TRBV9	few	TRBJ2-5	CASSKTDRVETQYF	TGTGCCAGCAGCAAAACCGACAGGGTGGAGACCCAGTACTTC
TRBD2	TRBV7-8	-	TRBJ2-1	CASSWGLAGGQYEQFF	TGTGCCAGCAGCTGGGGACTAGCGGGAGGGCAATATGAGCAGTTCTTC
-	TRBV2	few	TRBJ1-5	CASGQGDQPQHF	TGTGCCAGCGGGCAGGGCGATCAGCCCCAGCATTTT
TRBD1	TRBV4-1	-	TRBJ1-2	CASSLLQGPLDYYGYTF	TGCGCCAGCAGCCTTTTACAGGGGCCGCTAGATTACTATGGCTACACCTTC
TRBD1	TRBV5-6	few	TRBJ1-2	CASSLGGQGYGYTF	TGTGCCAGCAGCCTAGGGGGACAGGGCTATGGCTACACCTTC
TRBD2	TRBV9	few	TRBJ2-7	CASSPEGLAGDEQYF	TGTGCCAGCAGCCCCGAGGGACTAGCGGGAGACGAGCAGTACTTC
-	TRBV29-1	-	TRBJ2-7	CSVETASSYEQYF	TGCAGCGTTGAGACAGCTAGCTCCTACGAGCAGTACTTC
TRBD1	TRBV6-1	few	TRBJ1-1	CASSHTGDGNTEAFF	TGTGCCAGCAGCCATACAGGGGATGGGAACACTGAAGCTTTCTTT
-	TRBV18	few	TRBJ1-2	CASSPHRVGGYTF	TGTGCCAGCTCACCACACAGGGTCGGTGGCTACACCTTC
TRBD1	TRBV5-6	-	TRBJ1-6	CASSPTGGSPLHF	TGTGCCAGCAGCCCAACAGGGGGCTCACCCCTCCACTTT
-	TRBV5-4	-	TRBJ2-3	CASSFGTRTDTQYF	TGTGCCAGCAGCTTCGGGACTCGCACAGATACGCAGTATTTT
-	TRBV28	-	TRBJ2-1	CASSLRGSSYNEQFF	TGTGCCAGCAGTTTACGGGGGAGCTCCTACAATGAGCAGTTCTTC
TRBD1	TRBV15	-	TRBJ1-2	CATSSLPWDRSYGYTF	TGTGCCACCAGCAGTTTACCATGGGACAGAAGCTATGGCTACACCTTC
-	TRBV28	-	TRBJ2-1	CASSFGPGDEQFF	TGTGCCAGCAGTTTCGGTCCCGGGGATGAGCAGTTCTTC
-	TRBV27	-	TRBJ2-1	CASSLISGLYNEQFF	TGTGCCAGCAGTTTAATTTCGGGACTCTACAATGAGCAGTTCTTC